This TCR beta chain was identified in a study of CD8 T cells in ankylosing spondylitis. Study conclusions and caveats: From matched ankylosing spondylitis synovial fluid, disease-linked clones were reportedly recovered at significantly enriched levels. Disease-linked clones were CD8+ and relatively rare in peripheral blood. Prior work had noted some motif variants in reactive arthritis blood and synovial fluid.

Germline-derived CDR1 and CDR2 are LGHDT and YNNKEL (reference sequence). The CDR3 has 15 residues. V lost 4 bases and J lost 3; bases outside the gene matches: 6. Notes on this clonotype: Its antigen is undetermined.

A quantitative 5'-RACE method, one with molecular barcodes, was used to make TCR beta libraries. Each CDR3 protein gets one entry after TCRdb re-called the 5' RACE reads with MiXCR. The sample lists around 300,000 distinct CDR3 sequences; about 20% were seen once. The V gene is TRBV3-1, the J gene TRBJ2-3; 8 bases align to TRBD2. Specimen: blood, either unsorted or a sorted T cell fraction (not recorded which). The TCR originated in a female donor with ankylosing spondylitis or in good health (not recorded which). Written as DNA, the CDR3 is TGTGCCAGCAGCCCCCCCGGGACTAGGACAGATACGCAGTATTTT. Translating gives CASSPPGTRTDTQYF.